These 13 T cell receptor beta chains were all obtained from the same sample, sequenced in a study of blood T cells in healthy people across ages. A J-beta primer mix and a sample-barcoded 5' primer were used in a second PCR of roughly 7 to 12 cycles. TCRdb independently ran MiXCR on the 5' RACE reads; one entry per CDR3 protein. Among 1.5 million to 2 million distinct CDR3 sequences listed, approximately 39% were seen once. The material sequenced was blood. These TCRs come from a human donor in good health.

Points on this clonotype: One end of the junction is discordant with germline, which a read error may explain. V and J are TRBV7-9 and TRBJ2-5; D is undetermined. The CDR3 contains 12 residues. Germline-derived CDR1 and CDR2 are SEHNR and FQNEAQ (reference sequence). The CDR3 loop is CAGSRIGETQYF. The CDR3 coding sequence is TGTGCCGGCAGCAGGATCGGGGAGACCCAGTACTTC. The full variable domain, completed using reference TRBV7-9 and TRBJ2-5, is DTGVSQNPRHKITKRGQNVTFRCDPISEHNRLYWYRQTLGQGPEFLTYFQNEAQLEKSRLLSDRFSAERPKGSFSTLEIQRTEQGDSAMYLCAGSRIGETQYFGPGTRLLVL.

The chain joins TRBV20-1 to TRBJ1-6; weak D call: TRBD1 (6 bases). This CDR3 comprises 13 residues. Germline values: CDR1 DFQATT, CDR2 SNEGSKA (reference sequence). Deletions cut 2 bases from V and 9 bases from J, with 11 bases between. The CDR3 is CSARRGQFSPLHF. The CDR3 DNA reads TGCAGTGCTAGACGCGGACAGTTTTCACCCCTCCACTTT.

The V call is TRBV3-1, the J call TRBJ2-1; TRBD1 aligns across 9 bases. V gave up 3 bases and J gave up 4 bases; unmatched junction bases: 7. This CDR3 has 16 residues. CDR1 is LGHDT, CDR2 YNNKEL, per germline (reference sequence). CDR3 sequence reads: CASSHGTGKLYNEQFF. CDR3 bases: TGTGCCAGCAGCCACGGGACAGGGAAATTATACAATGAGCAGTTCTTC.

There are a few counts of this clonotype. This chain links TRBV5-4 with TRBJ1-2, with unresolved D. V shed 6 bases and J shed 1 base, with 10 bases lying between them. CDR3 length: 13 amino acids. Germline lookup yields CDR1 SGHNT and CDR2 YYREEE (reference sequence). Here the CDR3 reads CASNNQINYGYTF. CDR3 DNA sequence: TGTGCCAGCAATAATCAGATTAACTATGGCTACACCTTC.

To note about this clonotype: Sequence at one end of the junction differs from germline and may be a read error. The chain employs TRBV28 and TRBJ2-7, with 8 bases lining up with TRBD2. Germline CDR1 and CDR2: MDHEN and SYDVKM. The CDR3 has 15 residues. This CDR3 is CASSTPGGPSYKQYF. The CDR3 DNA sequence: TGTGCCAGCAGCACTCCGGGGGGGCCCTCCTACAAGCAGTACTTC.

This clonotype was picked up a small number of times. This chain uses TRBV20-1 with TRBJ2-7, with TRBD1 identical over 8 bases. The CDR3 consists of 14 residues. The V segment lost 3 bases and the J segment 3 bases; nucleotides outside the gene matches: 7. Germline CDR1 is DFQATT and CDR2 is SNEGSKA (reference sequence). This chain's CDR3 is CSASLTGALYEQYF. The CDR3 DNA reads as TGCAGTGCTAGCCTGACAGGGGCCCTCTACGAGCAGTACTTC.

The chain uses TRBV2 and TRBJ1-4, with D uncertain. CDR1 is SNHLY and CDR2 is FYNNEI in the germline V gene. With 8 bases removed from V and 0 bases from J, the gap between germline ends came to 10 bases. The CDR3 is 14 residues long. For the CDR3, the DNA is TGTGCCAGCGAGATGATGGCAACTAATGAAAAACTGTTTTTT. Protein product: CASEMMATNEKLFF. Together with reference TRBV2 and TRBJ1-4, the CDR3 gives the full variable domain: EPEVTQTPSHQVTQMGQEVILRCVPISNHLYFYWYRQILGQKVEFLVSFYNNEISEKSEIFDDQFSVERPDGSNFTLKIRSTKLEDSAMYFCASEMMATNEKLFFGSGTQLSVL.

In this sample, this clonotype turned up a few times. The rearrangement links TRBV4-3 to TRBJ2-7; possibly TRBD1 for D (6 bases). There are 15 residues in the CDR3. V dropped 1 base and J dropped 4 bases, with 14 bases sitting between them. The germline V gene has CDR1 LGHNA and CDR2 YSLEER. CDR3 in amino acids: CASSQASTGSYEQYF. The DNA of the CDR3 is TGCGCCAGCAGCCAAGCTAGTACAGGGAGTTACGAGCAGTACTTC.

Written as DNA, the CDR3 is TGCGCCAGCGCGAGGGAGGGAGGGTCCTACAATGAGCAGTTCTTC. Translating gives CASAREGGSYNEQFF. This sequence joins TRBV4-1 and TRBJ2-1; 7 bases fit TRBD2. V lost 8 bases, J lost 1 base, and 8 bases stayed unmatched. The CDR3 covers 15 residues. Germline CDR1 and CDR2: MGHRA and YSYEKL.

The chain combines TRBV12-5 with TRBJ2-1; D gene ambiguous. Trimming stripped 1 base from V and 1 base from J, with 11 bases between. Germline V CDR1 and CDR2: LGHNT, FRNRAP. There are 16 residues in the CDR3. The CDR3 loop reads CASGLDPGWSYNEQFF. CDR3 sequence (DNA): TGTGCTAGTGGTTTGGACCCCGGTTGGTCCTACAATGAGCAGTTCTTC.

This clonotype was observed a handful of times. The V gene is TRBV6-2 or TRBV6-3, the J gene TRBJ2-5; D is uncertain. The V end was cut by 4 bases, the J end by 3 bases, with 12 bases between. This CDR3 has 14 amino acids. Germline CDR1 reads MNHEY; CDR2 reads SVGEGT. The CDR3 nucleotides are TGTGCCAGCAGTTCTCGGGCCCTTGAAGAGACCCAGTACTTC. Protein sequence: CASSSRALEETQYF.

The chain joins TRBV28 to TRBJ1-5, with D possibly TRBD1 on 5 matching bases. Germline assignment: CDR1 MDHEN and CDR2 SYDVKM. This CDR3 has 15 amino acids. V was clipped by 6 bases and J by 0 bases, with 12 bases between them. CDR3: CASRSGLLSNQPQHF. CDR3 DNA sequence: TGTGCCAGCAGGTCGGGACTCCTTAGCAATCAGCCCCAGCATTTT.

The chain couples TRBV19 to TRBJ2-3; D not certain. The V end lost 1 base, the J end lost 0 bases, and 5 bases lay between the germline ends. The CDR3 runs to 14 residues. Germline CDR1 is LNHDA and CDR2 is SQIVND (reference sequence). For the CDR3, the DNA is TGTGCCAGTAGTATAGTTGATAGCACAGATACGCAGTATTTT. Translation gives CASSIVDSTDTQYF.